The clone carrying this TCR beta chain appeared once. The data were obtained in a study of CD8+ T cells in alopecia areata. The ends were cut back, 3 bases at V and 0 bases at J, with 8 bases in the middle. Germline values: CDR1 SGHTA, CDR2 FQGNSA. The CDR3 consists of 14 residues. Sequencing relied on a cDNA template that was reverse transcribed from extracted RNA. Only in-frame clones appear in the TCRdb table, and some are missing; sequencing was by immunoSEQ multiplex PCR. The table shows about 220,000 clones, with approximately 57% occurring only once. The treatment was: oral pan-JAK inhibitor, 5-10 mg twice daily.

The sample was CD4+ T cells sorted from blood, taken at week 4, from a patient treated with tofacitinib. The V call is TRBV7-2, the J call TRBJ1-1; weak D call: TRBD1 (5 bases). The origin of this receptor is a human donor with alopecia areata. The CDR3 DNA is TGTGCCAGCAGCTTTTCGGGGGTGAACACTGAAGCTTTCTTT. Translating it yields CASSFSGVNTEAFF.